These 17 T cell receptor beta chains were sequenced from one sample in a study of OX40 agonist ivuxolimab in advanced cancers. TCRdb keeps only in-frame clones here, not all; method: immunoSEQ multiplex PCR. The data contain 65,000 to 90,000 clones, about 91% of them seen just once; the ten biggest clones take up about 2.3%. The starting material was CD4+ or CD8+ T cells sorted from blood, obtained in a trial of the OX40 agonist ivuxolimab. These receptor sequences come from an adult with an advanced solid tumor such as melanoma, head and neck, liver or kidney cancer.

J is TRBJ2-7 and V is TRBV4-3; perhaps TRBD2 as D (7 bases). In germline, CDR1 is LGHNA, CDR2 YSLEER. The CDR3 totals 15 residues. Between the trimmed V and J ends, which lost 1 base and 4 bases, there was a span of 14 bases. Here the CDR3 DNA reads TGCGCCAGCAGCCAAGCAATGGGGGGGCTTTACGAGCAGTACTTC. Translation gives CASSQAMGGLYEQYF.

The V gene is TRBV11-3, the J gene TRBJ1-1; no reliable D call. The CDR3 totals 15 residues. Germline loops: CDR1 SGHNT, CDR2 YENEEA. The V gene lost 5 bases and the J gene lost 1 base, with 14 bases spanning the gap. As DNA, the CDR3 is TGTGCCAGCAGCCCTCCGGGCCGCCCGAACACTGAAGCTTTCTTT. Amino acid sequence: CASSPPGRPNTEAFF.

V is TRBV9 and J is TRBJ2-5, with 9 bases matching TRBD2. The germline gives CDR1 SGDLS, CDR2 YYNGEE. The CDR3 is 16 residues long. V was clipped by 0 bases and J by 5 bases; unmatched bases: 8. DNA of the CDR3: TGTGCCAGCAGCGTAGGAATCGCGGGAGGGGTGGAGACCCAGTACTTC. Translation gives CASSVGIAGGVETQYF.

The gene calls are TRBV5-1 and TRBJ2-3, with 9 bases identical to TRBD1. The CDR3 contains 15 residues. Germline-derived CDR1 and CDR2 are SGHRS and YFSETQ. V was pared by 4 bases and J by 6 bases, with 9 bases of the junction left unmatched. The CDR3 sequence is CASSTVTGGGDTQYF. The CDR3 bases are TGCGCCAGCAGCACCGTGACAGGGGGTGGGGATACGCAGTATTTT.

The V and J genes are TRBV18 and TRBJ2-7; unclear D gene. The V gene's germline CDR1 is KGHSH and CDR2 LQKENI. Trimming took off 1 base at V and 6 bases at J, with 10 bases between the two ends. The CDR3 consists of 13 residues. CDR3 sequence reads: CASSPLSVGEQYF. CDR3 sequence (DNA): TGTGCCAGCTCACCACTGAGCGTCGGCGAGCAGTACTTC.

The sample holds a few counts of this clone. Here the CDR3 reads CASIPTGNNEQFF. CDR3 nucleotides: TGTGCCAGCATCCCGACAGGTAACAATGAGCAGTTCTTC. The J gene is TRBJ2-1, the V gene TRBV6-6; D is possibly TRBD1 (6 bases). The V and J ends lost 7 bases and 5 bases respectively, with 12 bases between them. This CDR3 comprises 13 residues. The germline CDR1 and CDR2 sequences are MNHNY and SVGAGI (reference sequence).

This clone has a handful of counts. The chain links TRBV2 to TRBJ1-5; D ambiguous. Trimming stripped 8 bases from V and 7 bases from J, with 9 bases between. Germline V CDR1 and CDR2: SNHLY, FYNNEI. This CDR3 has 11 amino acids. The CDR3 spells CASGGIQPQHF. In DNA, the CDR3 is TGTGCCAGCGGTGGTATACAGCCCCAGCATTTT.

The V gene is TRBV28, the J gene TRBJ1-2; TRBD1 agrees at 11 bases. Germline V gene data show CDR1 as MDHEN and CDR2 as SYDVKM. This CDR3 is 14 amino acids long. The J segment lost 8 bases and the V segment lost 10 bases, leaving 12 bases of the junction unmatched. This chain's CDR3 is CATPDRGRGEGYTF. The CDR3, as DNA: TGTGCCACCCCGGACAGGGGGCGAGGTGAAGGCTACACCTTC.

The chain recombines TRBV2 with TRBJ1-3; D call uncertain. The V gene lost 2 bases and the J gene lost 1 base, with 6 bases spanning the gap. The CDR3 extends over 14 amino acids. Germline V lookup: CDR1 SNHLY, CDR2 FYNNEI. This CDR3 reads CASSERTSGNTIYF. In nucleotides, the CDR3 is TGTGCCAGCAGTGAACGTACTTCTGGAAACACCATATATTTT.

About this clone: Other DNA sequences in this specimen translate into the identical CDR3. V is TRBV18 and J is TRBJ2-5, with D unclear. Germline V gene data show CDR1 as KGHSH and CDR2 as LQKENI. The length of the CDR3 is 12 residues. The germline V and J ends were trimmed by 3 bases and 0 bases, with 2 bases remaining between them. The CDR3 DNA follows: TGTGCCAGCTCACCGAACCAAGAGACCCAGTACTTC. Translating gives CASSPNQETQYF.

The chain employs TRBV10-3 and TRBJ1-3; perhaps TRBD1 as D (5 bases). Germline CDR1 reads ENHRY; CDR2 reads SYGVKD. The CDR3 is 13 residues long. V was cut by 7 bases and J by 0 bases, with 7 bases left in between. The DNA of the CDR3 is TGTGCCATCATGGGACCCTCTGGAAACACCATATATTTT. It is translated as CAIMGPSGNTIYF.

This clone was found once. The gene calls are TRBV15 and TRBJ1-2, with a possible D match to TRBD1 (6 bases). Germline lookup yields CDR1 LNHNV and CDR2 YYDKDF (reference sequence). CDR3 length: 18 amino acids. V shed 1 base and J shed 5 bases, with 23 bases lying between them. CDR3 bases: TGTGCCACCAGCAGAGGGGGGTCAGGGGACCTACTCTCATATGGCTACACCTTC. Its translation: CATSRGGSGDLLSYGYTF.

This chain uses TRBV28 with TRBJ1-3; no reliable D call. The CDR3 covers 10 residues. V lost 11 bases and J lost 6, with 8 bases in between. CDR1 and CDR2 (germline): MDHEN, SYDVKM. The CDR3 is CAVCSNTIYF. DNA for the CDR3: TGTGCCGTCTGCTCAAACACCATATATTTT.

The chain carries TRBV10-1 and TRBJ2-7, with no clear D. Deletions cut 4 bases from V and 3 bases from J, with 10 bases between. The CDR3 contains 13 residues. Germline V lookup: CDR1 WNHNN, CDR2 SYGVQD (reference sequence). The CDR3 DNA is TGCGCCAGCAGTGGGATTGCGGACTACGAGCAGTACTTC. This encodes CASSGIADYEQYF.

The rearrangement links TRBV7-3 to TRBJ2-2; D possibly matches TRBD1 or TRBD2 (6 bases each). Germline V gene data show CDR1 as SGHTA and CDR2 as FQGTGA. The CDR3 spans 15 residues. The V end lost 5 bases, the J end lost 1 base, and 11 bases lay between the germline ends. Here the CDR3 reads CASSRGGQNTGELFF. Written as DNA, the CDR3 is TGTGCCAGCAGCCGAGGGGGGCAGAACACCGGGGAGCTGTTTTTT.

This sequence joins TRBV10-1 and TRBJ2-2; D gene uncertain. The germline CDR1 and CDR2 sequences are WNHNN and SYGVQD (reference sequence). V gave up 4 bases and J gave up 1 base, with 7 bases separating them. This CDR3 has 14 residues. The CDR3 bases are TGCGCCAGCAGTGGAGCACTGAACACCGGGGAGCTGTTTTTT. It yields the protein CASSGALNTGELFF.

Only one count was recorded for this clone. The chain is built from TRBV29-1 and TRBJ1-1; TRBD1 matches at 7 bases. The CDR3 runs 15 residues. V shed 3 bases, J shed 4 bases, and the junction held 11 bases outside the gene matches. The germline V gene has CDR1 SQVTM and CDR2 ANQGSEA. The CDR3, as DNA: TGCAGCGTTGAGGGACAGAAGATAGGAGCCACTGAAGCTTTCTTT. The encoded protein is CSVEGQKIGATEAFF.